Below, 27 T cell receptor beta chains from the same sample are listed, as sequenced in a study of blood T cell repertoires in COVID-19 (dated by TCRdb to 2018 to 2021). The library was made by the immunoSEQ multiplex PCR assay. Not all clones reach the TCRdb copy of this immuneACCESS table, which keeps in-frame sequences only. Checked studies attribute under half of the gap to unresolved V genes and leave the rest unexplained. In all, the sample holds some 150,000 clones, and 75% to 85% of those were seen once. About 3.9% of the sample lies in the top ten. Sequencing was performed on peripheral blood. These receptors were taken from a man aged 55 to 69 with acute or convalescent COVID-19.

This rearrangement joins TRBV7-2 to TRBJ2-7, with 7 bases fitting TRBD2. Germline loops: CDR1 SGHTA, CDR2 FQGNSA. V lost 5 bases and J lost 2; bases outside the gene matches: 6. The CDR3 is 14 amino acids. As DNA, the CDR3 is TGTGCCAGCAGCCGGGACTACTCGGCCTACGAGCAGTACTTC. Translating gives CASSRDYSAYEQYF.

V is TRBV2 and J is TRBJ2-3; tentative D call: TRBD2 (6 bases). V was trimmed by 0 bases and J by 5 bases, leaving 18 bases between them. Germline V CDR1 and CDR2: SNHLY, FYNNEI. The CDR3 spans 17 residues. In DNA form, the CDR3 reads TGTGCCAGCAGTGAAGCGCTTCGGGCGGGATGGGAAGATACGCAGTATTTT. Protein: CASSEALRAGWEDTQYF.

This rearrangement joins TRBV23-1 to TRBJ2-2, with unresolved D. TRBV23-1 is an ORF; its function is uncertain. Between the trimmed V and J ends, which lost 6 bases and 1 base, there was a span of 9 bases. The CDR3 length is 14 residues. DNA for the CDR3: TGCGCCAGCAGCCCTTCAGGGAACACCGGGGAGCTGTTTTTT. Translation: CASSPSGNTGELFF.

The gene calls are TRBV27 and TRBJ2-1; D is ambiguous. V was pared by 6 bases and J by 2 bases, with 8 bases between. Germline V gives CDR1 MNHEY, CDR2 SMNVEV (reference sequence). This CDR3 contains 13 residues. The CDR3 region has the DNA TGTGCCAGCAGGCGGAGCGCCTACAATGAGCAGTTCTTC. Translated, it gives CASRRSAYNEQFF.

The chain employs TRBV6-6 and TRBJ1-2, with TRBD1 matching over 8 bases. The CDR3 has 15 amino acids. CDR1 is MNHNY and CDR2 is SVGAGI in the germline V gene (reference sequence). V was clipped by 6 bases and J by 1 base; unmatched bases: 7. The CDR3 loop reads CASSTGQGLNYGYTF. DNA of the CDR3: TGTGCCAGCAGCACAGGACAGGGCCTTAACTATGGCTACACCTTC.

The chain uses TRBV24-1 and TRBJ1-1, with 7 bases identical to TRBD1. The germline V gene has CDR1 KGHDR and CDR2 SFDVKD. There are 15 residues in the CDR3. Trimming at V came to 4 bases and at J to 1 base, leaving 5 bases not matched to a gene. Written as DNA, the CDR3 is TGTGCCACCAGTGACACCCGGACAGGGAACACTGAAGCTTTCTTT. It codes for CATSDTRTGNTEAFF.

The CDR3 region is CASKREYEQYF. CDR3 nucleotides: TGTGCCAGCAAAAGAGAATACGAGCAGTACTTC. This rearrangement joins TRBV2 to TRBJ2-7, with D unresolved. Germline CDR1 SNHLY, CDR2 FYNNEI. The CDR3 is 11 amino acids. Trimming took 7 bases from V and 4 from J, leaving 8 bases between them. The complete variable domain, with remaining parts taken from reference TRBV2 and TRBJ2-7, reads EPEVTQTPSHQVTQMGQEVILRCVPISNHLYFYWYRQILGQKVEFLVSFYNNEISEKSEIFDDQFSVERPDGSNFTLKIRSTKLEDSAMYFCASKREYEQYFGPGTRLTVT.

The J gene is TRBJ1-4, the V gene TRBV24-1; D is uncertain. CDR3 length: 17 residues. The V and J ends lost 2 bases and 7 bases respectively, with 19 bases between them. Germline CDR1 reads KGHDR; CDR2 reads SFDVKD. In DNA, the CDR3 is TGTGCCACCAGTGATTCTTACGGGGAAGAAAGCTGTGAAAAACTGTTTTTT. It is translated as CATSDSYGEESCEKLFF.

In DNA form, the CDR3 reads TGCAGCGCGACTAGCCCCCTTTGGAATGAGCAGTTCTTC. Translated: CSATSPLWNEQFF. The chain uses TRBV29-1 and TRBJ2-1; 7 bases line up with TRBD2. The CDR3 totals 13 residues. Germline trimming cut 7 bases from V and 7 bases from J; bases unmatched to any gene: 10. The germline V gene encodes CDR1 SQVTM and CDR2 ANQGSEA.

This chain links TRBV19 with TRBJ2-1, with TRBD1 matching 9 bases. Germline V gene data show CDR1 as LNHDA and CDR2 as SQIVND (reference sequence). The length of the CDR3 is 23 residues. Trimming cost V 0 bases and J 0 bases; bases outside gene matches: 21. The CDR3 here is CASSIEGGTGSSLAFRSYNEQFF. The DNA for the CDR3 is TGTGCCAGTAGTATAGAGGGTGGGACAGGGTCCTCCCTAGCGTTCCGCTCCTACAATGAGCAGTTCTTC. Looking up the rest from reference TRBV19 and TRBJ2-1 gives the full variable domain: DGGITQSPKYLFRKEGQNVTLSCEQNLNHDAMYWYRQDPGQGLRLIYYSQIVNDFQKGDIAEGYSVSREKKESFPLTVTSAQKNPTAFYLCASSIEGGTGSSLAFRSYNEQFFGPGTRLTVL.

The CDR3 sequence: CASGFRTSGSSYNEQFF. For the CDR3, the DNA is TGTGCTAGTGGTTTCCGGACTAGCGGGAGTTCCTACAATGAGCAGTTCTTC. This chain joins TRBV12-5 and TRBJ2-1, with 13 bases lining up with TRBD2. This CDR3 comprises 17 residues. V lost 3 bases and J lost 1; bases outside the gene matches: 3. Germline V gene sequence: CDR1 LGHNT, CDR2 FRNRAP.

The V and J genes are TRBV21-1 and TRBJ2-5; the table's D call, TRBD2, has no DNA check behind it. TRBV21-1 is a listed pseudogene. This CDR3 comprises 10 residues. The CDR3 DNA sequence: TGTGCCACTGTTAAAGAGACCCAGTACTTC. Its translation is CATVKETQYF.

CDR3: CSVAQAANYGYTF. CDR3 coding DNA: TGCAGCGTTGCCCAGGCAGCAAACTATGGCTACACCTTC. The chain is built from TRBV29-1 and TRBJ1-2, with unresolved D. Germline CDR1 reads SQVTM; CDR2 reads ANQGSEA. The CDR3 runs 13 residues. V shed 4 bases and J shed 2 bases, with 11 bases lying between them.

The CDR3 bases are TGTGCCAGCAGCGTAGGACTAGCGGGGGGGAACACCGGGGAGCTGTTTTTT. Translated, it gives CASSVGLAGGNTGELFF. The V and J genes are TRBV9 and TRBJ2-2; 13 positions agree with TRBD2. V lost 0 bases, J lost 1 base, and 0 bases stayed unmatched. The CDR3 runs 17 residues. The germline gives CDR1 SGDLS, CDR2 YYNGEE.

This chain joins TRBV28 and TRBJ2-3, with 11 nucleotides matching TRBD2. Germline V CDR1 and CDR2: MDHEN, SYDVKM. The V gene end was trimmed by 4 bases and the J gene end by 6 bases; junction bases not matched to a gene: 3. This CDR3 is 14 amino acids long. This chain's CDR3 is CASSSTSGIDTQYF. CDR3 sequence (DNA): TGTGCCAGCAGTTCGACTAGCGGGATTGATACGCAGTATTTT. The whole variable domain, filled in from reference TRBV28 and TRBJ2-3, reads DVKVTQSSRYLVKRTGEKVFLECVQDMDHENMFWYRQDPGLGLRLIYFSYDVKMKEKGDIPEGYSVSREKKERFSLILESASTNQTSMYLCASSSTSGIDTQYFGPGTRLTVL.

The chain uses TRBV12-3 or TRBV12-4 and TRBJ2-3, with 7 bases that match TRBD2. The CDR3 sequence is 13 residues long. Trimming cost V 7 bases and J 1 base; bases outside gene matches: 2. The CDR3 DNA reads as TGTGCCAGCACCCGGGGGGGCACAGATACGCAGTATTTT. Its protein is CASTRGGTDTQYF.

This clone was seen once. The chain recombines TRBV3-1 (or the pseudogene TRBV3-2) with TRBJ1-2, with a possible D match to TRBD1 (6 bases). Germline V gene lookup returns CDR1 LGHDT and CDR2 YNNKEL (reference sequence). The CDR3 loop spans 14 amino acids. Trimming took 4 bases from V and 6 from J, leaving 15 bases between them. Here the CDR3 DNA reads TGTGCCAGCAGCCCCACCGGGACAAGAAATGGCTACACCTTC. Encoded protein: CASSPTGTRNGYTF.

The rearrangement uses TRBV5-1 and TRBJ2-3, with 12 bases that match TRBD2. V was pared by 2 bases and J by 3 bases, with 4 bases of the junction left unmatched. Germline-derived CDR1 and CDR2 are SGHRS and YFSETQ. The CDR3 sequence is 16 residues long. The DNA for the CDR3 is TGCGCCAGCAGCTTCCCCGGGACTAGCGGGACAGATACGCAGTATTTT. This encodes CASSFPGTSGTDTQYF.

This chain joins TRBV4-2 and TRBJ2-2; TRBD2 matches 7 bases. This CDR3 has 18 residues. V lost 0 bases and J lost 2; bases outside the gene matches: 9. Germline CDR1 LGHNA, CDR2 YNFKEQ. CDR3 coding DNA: TGTGCCAGCAGCCAAGATGTAACGGGAGGACGAAACACCGGGGAGCTGTTTTTT. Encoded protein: CASSQDVTGGRNTGELFF.

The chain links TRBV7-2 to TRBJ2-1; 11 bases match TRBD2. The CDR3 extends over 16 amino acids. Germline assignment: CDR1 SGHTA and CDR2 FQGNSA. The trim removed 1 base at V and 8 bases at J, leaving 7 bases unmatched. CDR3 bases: TGTGCCAGCAGCTTAGGATCTAGCGGGAGGCTCTATGAGCAGTTCTTC. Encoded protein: CASSLGSSGRLYEQFF.

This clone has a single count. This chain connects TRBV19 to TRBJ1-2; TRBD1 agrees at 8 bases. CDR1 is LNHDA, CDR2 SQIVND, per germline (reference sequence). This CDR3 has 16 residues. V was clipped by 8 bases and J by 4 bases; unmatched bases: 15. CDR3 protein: CASRADRANLGYGYTF. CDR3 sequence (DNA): TGTGCCAGTCGGGCGGACAGGGCAAACCTCGGCTATGGCTACACCTTC.

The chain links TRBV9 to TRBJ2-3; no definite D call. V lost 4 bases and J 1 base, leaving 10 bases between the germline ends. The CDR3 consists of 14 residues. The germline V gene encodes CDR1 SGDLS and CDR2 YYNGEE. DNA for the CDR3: TGTGCCAGCAGCCACTCTGAGCGCACAGATACGCAGTATTTT. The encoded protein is CASSHSERTDTQYF.

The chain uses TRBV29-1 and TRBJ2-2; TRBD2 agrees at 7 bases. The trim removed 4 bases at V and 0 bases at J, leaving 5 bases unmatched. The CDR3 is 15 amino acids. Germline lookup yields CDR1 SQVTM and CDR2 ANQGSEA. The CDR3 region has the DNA TGCAGCGTTGGGGAGGGCAGGGCGAACACCGGGGAGCTGTTTTTT. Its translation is CSVGEGRANTGELFF.

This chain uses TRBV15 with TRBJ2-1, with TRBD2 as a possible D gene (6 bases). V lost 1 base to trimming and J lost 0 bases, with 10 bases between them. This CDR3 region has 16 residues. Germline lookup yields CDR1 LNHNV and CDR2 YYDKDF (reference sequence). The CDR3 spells CATSRGLARSYNEQFF. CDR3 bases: TGTGCCACCAGCAGAGGGCTAGCGCGCTCCTACAATGAGCAGTTCTTC.

As DNA, the CDR3 is TGTGCCAGCAGCTTATCCAGATCAAGCTCCTACGAGCAGTACTTC. This gives the protein CASSLSRSSSYEQYF. The V call is TRBV5-5, the J call TRBJ2-7; the D is unclear. The CDR3 has 15 amino acids. Germline CDR1 SGHKS, CDR2 YYEKEE (reference sequence). V was clipped by 2 bases and J by 0 bases, with 12 bases between them.

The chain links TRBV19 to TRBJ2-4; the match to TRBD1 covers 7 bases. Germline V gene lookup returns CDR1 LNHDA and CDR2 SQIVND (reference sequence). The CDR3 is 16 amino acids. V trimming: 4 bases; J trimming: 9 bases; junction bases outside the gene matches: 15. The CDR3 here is CASSTRGGAIRGIQYF. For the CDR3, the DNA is TGTGCCAGTAGTACTCGAGGGGGCGCCATCAGAGGCATTCAGTACTTC.

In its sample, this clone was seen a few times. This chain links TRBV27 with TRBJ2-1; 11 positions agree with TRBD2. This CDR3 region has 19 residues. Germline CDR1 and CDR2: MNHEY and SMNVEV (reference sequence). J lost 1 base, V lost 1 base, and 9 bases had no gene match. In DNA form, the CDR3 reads TGTGCCAGCAGTTTATACGTGGGACTAGCGGCCGGATCCTACAATGAGCAGTTCTTC. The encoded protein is CASSLYVGLAAGSYNEQFF.